This T cell receptor (beta chain) was recovered during a study of Ad26.COV2.S vaccination and SARS-CoV-2 variants. The germline gives CDR1 MNHEY, CDR2 SMNVEV (reference sequence). With 5 bases removed from V and 1 base from J, the gap between germline ends came to 2 bases. This CDR3 contains 11 residues. Turning to this clone: The sample contains more than one DNA sequence encoding this CDR3.

Method: immunoSEQ multiplex PCR; TCRdb's copy keeps in-frame clones and lacks some. The sample includes some 180,000 clones, 87% seen only once; the top ten take more than 4.5%. This chain uses TRBV27 with TRBJ2-5; no firm D call. The TCR originated in a human donor who had recovered from COVID-19. The sample in question was peripheral blood, obtained after recovery from COVID-19. The CDR3: CASSPQETQYF. CDR3 DNA: TGTGCCAGCAGTCCCCAAGAGACCCAGTACTTC.